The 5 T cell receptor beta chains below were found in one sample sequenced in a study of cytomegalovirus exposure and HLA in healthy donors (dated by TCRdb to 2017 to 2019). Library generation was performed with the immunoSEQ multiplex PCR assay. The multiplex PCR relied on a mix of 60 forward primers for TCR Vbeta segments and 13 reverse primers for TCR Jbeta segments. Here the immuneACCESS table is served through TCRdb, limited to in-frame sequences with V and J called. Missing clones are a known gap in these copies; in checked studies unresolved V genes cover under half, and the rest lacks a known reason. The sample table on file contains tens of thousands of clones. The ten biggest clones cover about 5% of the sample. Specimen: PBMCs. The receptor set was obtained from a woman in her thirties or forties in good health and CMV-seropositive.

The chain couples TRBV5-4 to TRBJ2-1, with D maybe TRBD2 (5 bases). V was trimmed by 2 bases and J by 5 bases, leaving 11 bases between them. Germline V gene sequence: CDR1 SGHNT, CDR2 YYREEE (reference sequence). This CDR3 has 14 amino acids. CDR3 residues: CASSFWGEDNEQFF. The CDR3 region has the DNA TGTGCCAGCAGCTTCTGGGGAGAGGACAATGAGCAGTTCTTC.

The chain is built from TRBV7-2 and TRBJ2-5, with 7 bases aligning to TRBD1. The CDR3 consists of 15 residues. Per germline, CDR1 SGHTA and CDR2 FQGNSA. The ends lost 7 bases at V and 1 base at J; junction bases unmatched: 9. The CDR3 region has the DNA TGTGCCAGCACTCGGACAGGTTACAGCCAAGAGACCCAGTACTTC. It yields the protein CASTRTGYSQETQYF.

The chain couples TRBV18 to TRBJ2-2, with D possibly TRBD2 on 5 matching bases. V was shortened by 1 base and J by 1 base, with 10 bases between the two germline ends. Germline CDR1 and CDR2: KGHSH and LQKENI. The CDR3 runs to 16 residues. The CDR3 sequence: CASSPRLAVNTGELFF. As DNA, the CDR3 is TGTGCCAGCTCACCACGTCTAGCTGTGAACACCGGGGAGCTGTTTTTT.

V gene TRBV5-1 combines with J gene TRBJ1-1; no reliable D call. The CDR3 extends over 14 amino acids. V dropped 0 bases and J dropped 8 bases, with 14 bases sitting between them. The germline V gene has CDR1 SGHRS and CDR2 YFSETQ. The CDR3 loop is CASSLEEGSWEAFF. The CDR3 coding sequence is TGCGCCAGCAGCTTGGAAGAAGGGAGCTGGGAAGCTTTCTTT.

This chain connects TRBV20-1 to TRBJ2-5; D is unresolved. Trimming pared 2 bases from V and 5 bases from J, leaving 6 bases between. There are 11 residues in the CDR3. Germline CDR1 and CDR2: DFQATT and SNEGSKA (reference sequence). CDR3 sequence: CSARLVETQYF. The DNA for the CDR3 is TGCAGTGCTAGACTAGTGGAGACCCAGTACTTC.